Listed here are 21 T cell receptor beta chains from one sample, sequenced in a study of control samples from healthy donors and cancer patients. Libraries were prepared by immunoSEQ multiplex PCR; TCRdb keeps only in-frame clonotypes and omits some of them. The data hold 150,000 to 200,000 clones, with 85% to 90% observed a single time. Sequenced: blood. The receptors were sampled from a woman in her 50s in good health.

This clone was detected only a few times. The sample carries other DNA sequences with the same CDR3. The chain is built from TRBV28 and TRBJ2-7, with 11 bases fitting TRBD2. Germline assignment: CDR1 MDHEN and CDR2 SYDVKM. The length of the CDR3 is 23 residues. V gave up 1 base and J gave up 0 bases; unmatched junction bases: 23. CDR3 loop: CASSLFPPSGRPSGRHISYEQYF. The CDR3 coding sequence is TGTGCCAGCAGTTTATTCCCTCCTTCAGGGCGGCCTAGCGGGAGGCATATCTCCTACGAGCAGTACTTC.

V is TRBV24-1 and J is TRBJ2-5; the D gene could be TRBD1 or TRBD2 (5 bases each). Deletions cut 7 bases from V and 5 bases from J, with 7 bases between. The germline gives CDR1 KGHDR, CDR2 SFDVKD. This CDR3 region has 11 residues. CDR3 loop: CATSGTETQYF. The CDR3, as DNA: TGTGCCACCAGCGGGACCGAGACCCAGTACTTC.

The chain is built from TRBV29-1 and TRBJ2-3; 8 nucleotides match TRBD2. Germline CDR1 is SQVTM and CDR2 is ANQGSEA. The trim removed 8 bases at V and 8 bases at J, leaving 12 bases unmatched. This CDR3 has 13 amino acids. This CDR3 is CSTGGGTKGTQYF. For the CDR3, the DNA is TGCAGCACCGGGGGGGGTACAAAAGGTACGCAGTATTTT.

This clone was recorded once. The chain carries TRBV24-1 and TRBJ2-7, with TRBD2 identical over 13 bases. Trimming at V came to 2 bases and at J to 2 bases, leaving 2 bases not matched to a gene. This CDR3 region has 16 residues. Germline lookup yields CDR1 KGHDR and CDR2 SFDVKD. The CDR3 DNA reads TGTGCCACCAGTGATTCAACTAGCGGGAGGGCCTACGAGCAGTACTTC. Protein: CATSDSTSGRAYEQYF.

This CDR3 reads CASSFNRLGSYNEQFF. The CDR3 DNA is TGTGCCAGCAGCTTTAATCGGCTGGGCTCCTACAATGAGCAGTTCTTC. This chain uses TRBV7-9 with TRBJ2-1, with D unresolved. Germline-derived CDR1 and CDR2 are SEHNR and FQNEAQ (reference sequence). This CDR3 is 16 amino acids long. Trimming took 3 bases from V and 0 from J, leaving 12 bases between them. Full variable domain (remainder filled in from reference TRBV7-9 and TRBJ2-1): DTGVSQNPRHKITKRGQNVTFRCDPISEHNRLYWYRQTLGQGPEFLTYFQNEAQLEKSRLLSDRFSAERPKGSFSTLEIQRTEQGDSAMYLCASSFNRLGSYNEQFFGPGTRLTVL.

CDR3 nucleotide sequence: TGTGCCAGCAGCTTGGGGCAGCAGGGGTATGGCTACACCTTC. Its protein is CASSLGQQGYGYTF. The rearrangement joins TRBV5-8 to TRBJ1-2; D is perhaps TRBD1 (6 bases). The CDR3 length is 14 residues. Trimming pared 0 bases from V and 5 bases from J, leaving 11 bases between. Germline CDR1 reads SGHTS; CDR2 reads YDEGEE.

The chain has TRBV7-2 and TRBJ2-7, with a possible D match to TRBD2 (6 bases). V gave up 5 bases and J gave up 6 bases, with 17 bases separating them. There are 14 residues in the CDR3. From germline, CDR1 is SGHTA and CDR2 FQGNSA. For the CDR3, the DNA is TGTGCCAGCAGCGCGGGGTGGGGGGAGGCCGAGCAGTACTTC. Translating it yields CASSAGWGEAEQYF.

This chain joins TRBV30 and TRBJ1-2, with D possibly TRBD1 on 6 matching bases. The CDR3 sequence is 14 residues long. Trimming took off 1 base at V and 4 bases at J, with 13 bases between the two ends. CDR1 and CDR2 from the germline V gene are GTSNPN and SVGIG (reference sequence). CDR3 nucleotides: TGTGCCTGGAGTGCCAGGGGATTTAGCTATGGCTACACCTTC. Translated, it gives CAWSARGFSYGYTF. Complete variable domain (other parts from reference TRBV30 and TRBJ1-2): SQTIHQWPATLVQPVGSPLSLECTVEGTSNPNLYWYRQAAGRGLQLLFYSVGIGQISSEVPQNLSASRPQDRQFILSSKKLLLSDSGFYLCAWSARGFSYGYTFGSGTRLTVV.

This chain connects TRBV5-1 to TRBJ1-3; D not resolved. Trimming shortened V by 0 bases and J by 4 bases, and 8 bases separated the two germline ends. Germline loops: CDR1 SGHRS, CDR2 YFSETQ. The CDR3 runs to 14 residues. Here the CDR3 reads CASSLGGSGNTIYF. The CDR3 DNA is TGCGCCAGCAGCTTGGGGGGATCCGGAAACACCATATATTTT. The full variable domain, in which reference TRBV5-1 and TRBJ1-3 provide the parts outside the CDR3, is KAGVTQTPRYLIKTRGQQVTLSCSPISGHRSVSWYQQTPGQGLQFLFEYFSETQRNKGNFPGRFSGRQFSNSRSEMNVSTLELGDSALYLCASSLGGSGNTIYFGEGSWLTVV.

V and J are TRBV5-1 and TRBJ2-1, with D maybe TRBD2 (5 bases). This CDR3 comprises 15 residues. Trimming left V 4 bases short and J 0 bases short, with 11 bases between. Germline CDR1 reads SGHRS; CDR2 reads YFSETQ. The chain's CDR3 is CASSGSYLSYNEQFF. In nucleotides, the CDR3 is TGCGCCAGCAGCGGGAGCTACCTCTCCTACAATGAGCAGTTCTTC.

This chain joins TRBV4-3 and TRBJ2-2, with TRBD1 matching over 10 bases. The length of the CDR3 is 15 residues. J gave up 4 bases and V 5 bases, and 4 bases lay outside the gene matches. The germline gives CDR1 LGHNA, CDR2 YSLEER. CDR3 sequence reads: CASSAGTGATGELFF. CDR3 sequence (DNA): TGCGCCAGCAGCGCCGGGACAGGGGCCACCGGGGAGCTGTTTTTT.

This chain joins TRBV30 and TRBJ1-2; D is possibly TRBD1 (6 bases). Between the trimmed V and J ends, which lost 7 bases and 2 bases, there was a span of 17 bases. Germline CDR1 reads GTSNPN; CDR2 reads SVGIG (reference sequence). The CDR3 length is 14 residues. CDR3 DNA: TGTGCCTCTCACATGGCGGGGGCGAACTATGGCTACACCTTC. It is translated as CASHMAGANYGYTF. The full variable domain, rest sourced from reference TRBV30 and TRBJ1-2, is SQTIHQWPATLVQPVGSPLSLECTVEGTSNPNLYWYRQAAGRGLQLLFYSVGIGQISSEVPQNLSASRPQDRQFILSSKKLLLSDSGFYLCASHMAGANYGYTFGSGTRLTVV.

This clone came up once. The DNA for the CDR3 is TGTGCCACCACGACTAGCGGGGGAGGGGAGCAGTACTTC. It encodes CATTTSGGGEQYF. V is TRBV7-2 and J is TRBJ2-7; 12 bases are shared with TRBD2. Per germline, CDR1 SGHTA and CDR2 FQGNSA. This CDR3 spans 13 amino acids. V gave up 10 bases and J gave up 7 bases; unmatched junction bases: 8.

The chain couples TRBV12-3 or TRBV12-4 to TRBJ1-1; D call uncertain. Trimming removed 7 bases from V and 1 base from J, with 7 bases in between. The CDR3 sequence is 12 residues long. The CDR3 sequence is CASIGRNTEAFF. In DNA form, the CDR3 reads TGTGCCAGCATAGGGCGGAACACTGAAGCTTTCTTT.

This clone was picked up one time. V is TRBV4-1 and J is TRBJ1-5; no clear D gene. Trimming shortened V by 1 base and J by 3 bases, and 22 bases separated the two germline ends. CDR1 and CDR2 from the germline V gene are MGHRA and YSYEKL. The CDR3 has 19 residues. CDR3 nucleotide sequence: TGCGCCAGCAGCCAAGGGGTTGTTTCGGGGAGGTGGCTCAATCAGCCCCAGCATTTT. Translated, it gives CASSQGVVSGRWLNQPQHF.

The rearrangement joins TRBV6-1 to TRBJ2-5; D gene ambiguous. Germline CDR1 reads MNHNS; CDR2 reads SASEGT. This CDR3 region has 13 residues. Between the trimmed V and J ends, which lost 3 bases and 5 bases, there was a span of 10 bases. The CDR3 DNA follows: TGTGCCAGCAGTGATAGCTTATCGGAGACCCAGTACTTC. This encodes CASSDSLSETQYF.

This sequence joins TRBV6-4 and TRBJ2-4, with TRBD1 matching over 10 bases. The germline V gene encodes CDR1 MRHNA and CDR2 SNTAGT. The CDR3 is 21 amino acids. J was trimmed by 5 bases and V by 2 bases; bases with no gene match: 21. CDR3 nucleotide sequence: TGTGCCAGCAGTGACCGGGACAGGGGCTCGGACGCTCAATTGGTAGAAAACATTCAGTACTTC. This sequence encodes CASSDRDRGSDAQLVENIQYF.

The chain has TRBV24-1 and TRBJ1-4; maybe TRBD1 (5 bases). CDR3 size: 15 residues. Germline V gives CDR1 KGHDR, CDR2 SFDVKD. V lost 4 bases and J lost 8, with 16 bases in between. CDR3 sequence reads: CATSEVSAEGEKLFF. The CDR3 coding sequence is TGTGCCACCAGTGAGGTATCCGCCGAGGGGGAAAAACTGTTTTTT.

The genes are TRBV27 and TRBJ1-5, with a possible D match to TRBD1 (5 bases). Germline-derived CDR1 and CDR2 are MNHEY and SMNVEV (reference sequence). The CDR3 runs to 14 residues. Trimming left V 2 bases short and J 9 bases short, with 14 bases between. The CDR3 nucleotides read TGTGCCAGCAGTTTAGTAGGGAACAGGTCGCCCCAGCATTTT. Its translation: CASSLVGNRSPQHF.

The J gene is TRBJ1-1, the V gene TRBV7-2; no clear D. This CDR3 region has 14 residues. Germline V gives CDR1 SGHTA, CDR2 FQGNSA. With 2 bases removed from V and 10 bases from J, the gap between germline ends came to 17 bases. CDR3 amino acids: CASSLLLPRGGAFF. CDR3 nucleotide sequence: TGTGCCAGCAGCTTATTGCTTCCTCGAGGAGGAGCTTTCTTT.

This clone was picked up one time. V is TRBV5-1 and J is TRBJ2-5; 10 bases match TRBD1. The CDR3 is 17 residues long. The V segment lost 4 bases and the J segment 1 base; nucleotides outside the gene matches: 10. The germline gives CDR1 SGHRS, CDR2 YFSETQ. The CDR3, as DNA: TGCGCCAGCAGCCCAACCGGGACAGGGGTCCTCCAAGAGACCCAGTACTTC. It specifies CASSPTGTGVLQETQYF.